The clone carrying this T cell receptor beta chain occurred once. This entry belongs to a study of shared clonotypes between healthy human individuals. In the naive CD8 group, cells lacked CD45RO and were positively selected for CCR7, so terminally differentiated effector memory CD45RA+ cells were left out. Germline loops: CDR1 SGHAT, CDR2 FQNNGV. Trimming removed 6 bases from V and 2 bases from J; junction bases left unmatched: 4. The length of the CDR3 is 14 residues. Sequenced by immunoSEQ multiplex PCR; TCRdb stores in-frame clones only, minus some. The data show approximately 2,200,000 clones, roughly 91% seen once.

The sequencing input was naive CD8+ T cells from PBMCs. The TCR sequence derives from a man younger than 30 in good health. Some clones in this sample may be carry-over from other donors' samples. The chain joins TRBV11-2 to TRBJ2-7, with TRBD2 matching over 10 bases. The CDR3 DNA reads TGTGCCAGCAGGCCTACTAGCGGGACCTACGAGCAGTACTTC. It translates to CASRPTSGTYEQYF.